This T cell receptor beta chain was observed in a study of Graves' ophthalmopathy and Graves' hyperthyroidism (dated by TCRdb to about 2018). In the study overall: Peripheral blood was collected before any treatment was given, at the time of initial diagnosis. To explore V-J signatures that distinguish ophthalmopathy from hyperthyroidism, a discovery set of 100 patients was enrolled, made up of under 50 with ophthalmopathy and some 56 with stable hyperthyroidism. In over 5 hyperthyroidism patients, the T-cell repertoire of thyroid tissue was compared with the T-cell repertoire of blood. The 80 to 100 discovery patients were randomly divided into training and test sets at a 7:3 ratio. Once sampling was done, hyperthyroidism patients were given methimazole at a starting dose of 30 mg daily, while ophthalmopathy patients were given high-dose intravenous methylprednisolone. The study used signatures of the TCR beta repertoire to tell Graves' ophthalmopathy apart from Graves' hyperthyroidism and to predict which patients would progress to ophthalmopathy. In total, 135 blood samples were TCR-sequenced: fewer than 50 ophthalmopathy, roughly 77 hyperthyroidism and roughly 17 hyperthyroidism-to-ophthalmopathy patients. The independent validation cohort included 18 to 20 hyperthyroidism patients plus 17 patients who later progressed from hyperthyroidism to ophthalmopathy. General findings and caveats noted by the study authors: In cross-validation, the 13-signature model distinguished ophthalmopathy from stable hyperthyroidism with about 90% sensitivity and over 81% specificity, while in the test set the corresponding values were about 79% and 69%. Most of the expanded thyroid clonotypes with a frequency above 0.001 were also detected in blood, and it was suggested that the thyroid immune response may be reflected by blood repertoires. In validation, the model predicted ophthalmopathy progression with less than 71% sensitivity and 72% to 80% specificity; some 13 predicted patients were CT-confirmed with GO in a median of approximately six months. Sample size was not predetermined statistically, and investigators were not blinded to group allocation.

The ophthalmopathy patients had moderately to severely active disease, with a Clinical Activity Score of 3 or higher, a NOSPECS grade of 4 or higher, and a disease duration of less than 3 months. Patients were excluded if they had other autoimmune diseases, uncontrolled infections, pregnancy or lactation. Clinical symptoms, serum thyroxine, TRAb, thyroid ultrasound and orbital computed tomography formed the basis of the diagnosis. Ficoll-Paque density gradient centrifugation was used to isolate PBMCs from about 10 ml of fresh peripheral blood. Total RNA was extracted using Trizol reagent, and RNA quality was checked on an Agilent 2100 Bioanalyzer. For repertoire sequencing, the TCR beta CDR3 regions were amplified from RNA transcripts. A first-round RT-PCR used HTBI primers with the Qiagen OneStep RT-PCR kit, followed by a second-round multiplex PCR, size selection and purification. Libraries were sequenced paired-end with 100 bp reads on an Illumina HiSeq2000. The authors' pipeline ran thus. SOAPnuke was used to process the reads, throwing out any read that had adapters, had uncalled bases, had a mean Phred below 15, or lacked an exact constant-primer or identifier match. COPE v1.2.5 was used to merge the high-quality paired reads. Each unique nucleotide sequence was defined as a clonotype, and clonotypes were aligned to IMGT TRB V, D and J references with MiTCR v1.1. Only V-J combinations with frequency above 0.0001 were analysed, covering about 99% of repertoires. For each V-J combination, a TCR clonal expansion and chaos score was defined as the ratio of F50 clonal expansion to chaos observed in the TCRdist matrix. Features were reduced by Welch's t-statistics and random forest to more than 10 V-J combinations, which fed a naive Bayes classifier. Thyroid-blood repertoire similarity was quantified with the Morisita-Horn index. TCRdb reprocessing: public reads trimmed at Q25 with fastp, clones called with MiXCR, in-frame beta chains kept. Records with the same CDR3 protein are collapsed into one entry carrying the most frequent genes and DNA. TCRdb, not the authors, supplied the V and J calls. The sample data list some 520,000 distinct CDR3 sequences, and approximately 15% of these were observed just once. The ten largest account for 9.8% of the sample.

Comment on this clonotype: Its antigen remains undetermined. No much larger clone exists at a distance of one base, and base qualities are not known.

The source material was blood. The clonotype originates from a woman between 25 and 40 years old with Graves' ophthalmopathy. Donor details come from another sample of the same person, matched by shared clones.

Here the CDR3 is given as CASSQDWQGYEQYF. Here is the DNA: TGCGCCAGCAGCCAAGATTGGCAGGGCTACGAGCAGTACTTC. This sequence uses TRBV4-1 and TRBJ2-7; possibly the D gene is TRBD1, per 5 matching bases. The CDR3 numbers 14 residues from cysteine through phenylalanine. Just CDR3 DNA is preserved here, 42 bases in frame from base 1. The germline V gene specifies MGHRA as CDR1 and YSYEKL as CDR2. The junction shows trimming of 0 bases on V and 3 bases on J, plus 9 bases between the germline ends.